Listed below are T cell receptor beta chains from one sample, sequenced in a study of yellow fever vaccine responses in identical twins. TCRdb recomputed calls from the RT-PCR reads with MiXCR, one row per CDR3 protein. The data contain almost 2,500 distinct CDR3 sequences, less than 85% of them singletons. This specimen consisted of T cells from blood (PBMCs), unsorted or a sorted subset (not recorded which), obtained before or after yellow fever vaccination (not recorded which). These receptors all stem from a woman aged 18-35 years who received the yellow fever vaccine. Each CDR3 is given with its conserved first and last residue. The D gene is left open where the match is weak. Not every row has a clone size; where given, it reads once, few, many or a size class.

cdr3_nt: TGCAGTGCTATACAGGGAGGAGCCTCTGGGGCCAACGTCCTGACTTTC; cdr3_aa: CSAIQGGASGANVLTF; v_call: TRBV20-1; clone_size: once; j_call: TRBJ2-6; d_call: .
cdr3_nt: TGTGCCAGCAGCGGCCGGGACTCCCTCTACGAGCAGTACTTC; cdr3_aa: CASSGRDSLYEQYF; v_call: TRBV5-5; clone_size: .; j_call: TRBJ2-7; d_call: .
cdr3_nt: TGTGCCAGCAGTGAAGCCCGGACTACCTACGAGCAGTACTTC; cdr3_aa: CASSEARTTYEQYF; v_call: TRBV2; clone_size: .; j_call: TRBJ2-7; d_call: .
cdr3_nt: TGCGCCAGCAGCCAAGACACTAGCGGGAACTACGAGCAGTACTTC; cdr3_aa: CASSQDTSGNYEQYF; v_call: TRBV4-3; clone_size: .; j_call: TRBJ2-7; d_call: TRBD2
cdr3_nt: TGTGCCAGCACCCTCAGCGGGGACTCCTACAATGAGCAGTTCTTC; cdr3_aa: CASTLSGDSYNEQFF; v_call: TRBV6-1; clone_size: .; j_call: TRBJ2-1; d_call: TRBD2
cdr3_nt: TGTGCCAGCAGCAGGGACAGCAAAGAGACCCAGTACTTC; cdr3_aa: CASSRDSKETQYF; v_call: TRBV11-1; clone_size: .; j_call: TRBJ2-5; d_call: TRBD1
cdr3_nt: TGTGCCAGCAGCGGACCCGGGGACTACAATGAGCAGTTCTTC; cdr3_aa: CASSGPGDYNEQFF; v_call: TRBV4-2; clone_size: .; j_call: TRBJ2-1; d_call: .
cdr3_nt: TGCGCCAGCAGCTTGACAGTTGAAAACTATGGCTACACCTTC; cdr3_aa: CASSLTVENYGYTF; v_call: TRBV5-1; clone_size: .; j_call: TRBJ1-2; d_call: .
cdr3_nt: TGTGCCAGCAGCTTTGGGCTCACCTACGAGCAGTACTTC; cdr3_aa: CASSFGLTYEQYF; v_call: TRBV11-3; clone_size: .; j_call: TRBJ2-7; d_call: .
cdr3_nt: TGTGCCAGCAGATCGTCGACTAGCGGGGTCTACGAGCAGTACTTC; cdr3_aa: CASRSSTSGVYEQYF; v_call: TRBV2; clone_size: .; j_call: TRBJ2-7; d_call: TRBD2
cdr3_nt: TGTGCCAGCAGTTTATTCGACTACAATGAGCAGTTCTTC; cdr3_aa: CASSLFDYNEQFF; v_call: TRBV28; clone_size: .; j_call: TRBJ2-1; d_call: .
cdr3_nt: TGTGCCAGCAGTTTAGCCGGGGCAGCCTCCGAGCAGTACTTC; cdr3_aa: CASSLAGAASEQYF; v_call: TRBV12-3/TRBV12-4; clone_size: .; j_call: TRBJ2-7; d_call: .
cdr3_nt: TGTGCCAGCAGCCAAGCAAGCGGGGGGGCCTACGAGCAGTACTTC; cdr3_aa: CASSQASGGAYEQYF; v_call: TRBV4-2; clone_size: .; j_call: TRBJ2-7; d_call: TRBD2
cdr3_nt: TGCAGCGTTGAAGTAGCGGGAGTTTACGAGCAGTACTTC; cdr3_aa: CSVEVAGVYEQYF; v_call: TRBV29-1; clone_size: .; j_call: TRBJ2-7; d_call: TRBD2
cdr3_nt: TGTGCCAGCAGCCTCTCGACAGGGGGAGAGACCCAGTACTTC; cdr3_aa: CASSLSTGGETQYF; v_call: TRBV7-9; clone_size: .; j_call: TRBJ2-5; d_call: TRBD1
cdr3_nt: TGTGCCAGCAGCCCCGGAAGGGGCAATCAGCCCCAGCATTTT; cdr3_aa: CASSPGRGNQPQHF; v_call: TRBV9; clone_size: .; j_call: TRBJ1-5; d_call: .
cdr3_nt: TGTGCCAGCAGCGGGACAGGGACTGGCTACACCTTC; cdr3_aa: CASSGTGTGYTF; v_call: TRBV9; clone_size: .; j_call: TRBJ1-2; d_call: TRBD1
cdr3_nt: TGTGCCAGCAGTGATCGACAGTACCCTAGGGAGACCCAGTACTTC; cdr3_aa: CASSDRQYPRETQYF; v_call: TRBV2; clone_size: .; j_call: TRBJ2-5; d_call: .
cdr3_nt: TGTGCCAGCAGCTTAGGCCCCGCCAGGACTACCAGCACAGATACGCAGTATTTT; cdr3_aa: CASSLGPARTTSTDTQYF; v_call: TRBV11-2; clone_size: .; j_call: TRBJ2-3; d_call: .
cdr3_nt: TGTGCCAGCAGCACGACTAGCGGGGGGCATAATGAGCAGTTCTTC; cdr3_aa: CASSTTSGGHNEQFF; v_call: TRBV11-1; clone_size: few; j_call: TRBJ2-1; d_call: TRBD2
cdr3_nt: TGCGCCAGCAGCCCCTCGGCAGACGGATATGAAAAACTGTTTTTT; cdr3_aa: CASSPSADGYEKLFF; v_call: TRBV4-3; clone_size: .; j_call: TRBJ1-4; d_call: .
cdr3_nt: TGTGCCAGCAGCTTATTTCCGGCCGCAGATACTAGCACAGATACGCAGTATTTT; cdr3_aa: CASSLFPAADTSTDTQYF; v_call: TRBV11-3; clone_size: few; j_call: TRBJ2-3; d_call: .
cdr3_nt: TGTGCCAGCGTTGCGGATACGCAGTATTTT; cdr3_aa: CASVADTQYF; v_call: TRBV13; clone_size: .; j_call: TRBJ2-3; d_call: .
cdr3_nt: TGTGCCAGCAGTTACCGCGGGACAGCTTGGGAGACCCAGTACTTC; cdr3_aa: CASSYRGTAWETQYF; v_call: TRBV6-2/TRBV6-3; clone_size: large; j_call: TRBJ2-5; d_call: .